This is a list of T cell receptor beta chains from one sample in a study of T cell repertoires in cytomegalovirus infection. These TCRs are of unknown antigen specificity. TCRdb passed the reads through MiXCR, listing each CDR3 protein once. The sample carries approximately 590,000 distinct CDR3 sequences, 40% recorded once. The material sequenced was cultured PBMCs, taken from culture after CMV antigen stimulation. The receptor set was obtained from a human donor in good health (CMV status not recorded). Some clones in this sample may be carry-over from other donors' samples. The CDR3 runs from the conserved cysteine through the conserved F or W. The D gene is left open where the match is weak. Not all rows give a size; the values are once, few, many and, for expanded clones, a class.

TGTGCCAGCAGCCCCCGAGCGGGGGGTCCCTACAATGAGCAGTTCTTC	CASSPRAGGPYNEQFF	-	TRBD2	TRBJ2-1	TRBV7-2
TGTGCCAGCAGCCCGACTAGCGGAACTTACAATGAGCAGTTCTTC	CASSPTSGTYNEQFF	many	TRBD2	TRBJ2-1	TRBV7-2
TGCAGTGCTGATCGGGAGGCGTCCTCTGGAAACACCATATATTTT	CSADREASSGNTIYF	few	-	TRBJ1-3	TRBV20-1
TGTGCCAGCAGCTTCGGGGTACCGCCCTACGAGCAGTACTTC	CASSFGVPPYEQYF	-	-	TRBJ2-7	TRBV7-2
TGTGCCAGCAGGACGGCCTCGGGGCTGACCTACGAGCAGTACTTC	CASRTASGLTYEQYF	-	-	TRBJ2-7	TRBV11-2
TGTGCCAGCAGTTCCACCGGGACGGACTCCTACGAGCAGTACTTC	CASSSTGTDSYEQYF	few	-	TRBJ2-7	TRBV6-2/TRBV6-3
TGTGCCAGCAGCTTGATCGGGGCTGGTAATTCACCCCTCCACTTT	CASSLIGAGNSPLHF	once	-	TRBJ1-6	TRBV5-3
TGCAGTGCCTTGGGGCTAGCGGGGTCGAATGAGCAGTTCTTC	CSALGLAGSNEQFF	-	TRBD2	TRBJ2-1	TRBV20-1
TGTGCCAGCAGCTCCGGAGGGCTAGCGAGAAGGAATGAGCAGTTCTTC	CASSSGGLARRNEQFF	many	-	TRBJ2-1	TRBV7-8
TGTGCCAGCAGTTTAGGGGGGGCGCGCACTGAAGCTTTCTTT	CASSLGGARTEAFF	-	-	TRBJ1-1	TRBV28
TGTGCCATCAGTGAGTCGACAGGGGAGGATGAAAAACTGTTTTTT	CAISESTGEDEKLFF	-	TRBD1	TRBJ1-4	TRBV10-3
TGTGCCAGCAGAGAACCGGGACCGTCGGAGACCCAGTACTTC	CASREPGPSETQYF	few	-	TRBJ2-5	TRBV12-3/TRBV12-4
TGTGCCAGCAGTTTTTGGGCGCGACAGGGGGGCGGACAGCCCCAGCATTTT	CASSFWARQGGGQPQHF	-	TRBD1	TRBJ1-5	TRBV28
TGTGCTAGTGGTTTGGGCAGGGGCGGGACAGGTTCTTACAGGGGCACTGAAGCTTTCTTT	CASGLGRGGTGSYRGTEAFF	-	TRBD1	TRBJ1-1	TRBV12-5
TGTGCCAGCAAACACAGGTTACTCTCTGGGGCCAACGTCCTGACTTTC	CASKHRLLSGANVLTF	few	-	TRBJ2-6	TRBV27
TGTGCCAGCAGTTACCCCGAACCCACAGATACGCAGTATTTT	CASSYPEPTDTQYF	few	-	TRBJ2-3	TRBV6-6
TGTGCCAGCAGTGAAGAACCTAATGAAAAACTGTTTTTT	CASSEEPNEKLFF	few	-	TRBJ1-4	TRBV6-1
TGTGCCAGCAGCCAAGATATAGGACAGGCCTACAATGAGCAGTTCTTC	CASSQDIGQAYNEQFF	-	TRBD1	TRBJ2-1	TRBV14
TGTGCCAGCACCCCACCCCGGGGGCGGGGGGGCCCTGGGGATACGCAGTATTTT	CASTPPRGRGGPGDTQYF	-	TRBD2	TRBJ2-3	TRBV6-6
TGCGCCAGCAGCCAAGACCAGGGGAGAGACGAGCAGTACTTC	CASSQDQGRDEQYF	-	-	TRBJ2-7	TRBV4-1
TGTGCCAGCAGCTTATTTTGGGTCGCCGGGGAGCTGTTTTTT	CASSLFWVAGELFF	many	-	TRBJ2-2	TRBV7-8
TGTGCCAGCAGTTTGCTTAGCAGGAGAAATTCACCCCTCCACTTT	CASSLLSRRNSPLHF	few	-	TRBJ1-6	TRBV12-3/TRBV12-4
TGTGCCAGCAGCACCGGACAGGGGGTGGTCGAGCAGTACTTC	CASSTGQGVVEQYF	-	TRBD1	TRBJ2-7	TRBV7-6
TGTGCCGGCAGTCTCTGGACAGCCGATCAGCCCCAGCATTTT	CAGSLWTADQPQHF	-	-	TRBJ1-5	TRBV12-3/TRBV12-4
TGTGCCAGCAGCTCCGCAGGTAGCGGGAGGCTAGGTGAGCAGTTCTTC	CASSSAGSGRLGEQFF	few	TRBD2	TRBJ2-1	TRBV7-2
TGTGCCAGCAGCTACGGGACGGTGAACACTGAAGCTTTCTTT	CASSYGTVNTEAFF	-	-	TRBJ1-1	TRBV3-1
TGTGCCAGCAGCTTATCTGTTCCCTATGGCTACACCTTC	CASSLSVPYGYTF	few	-	TRBJ1-2	TRBV7-2
TGTGCCAGCAGTTCCCTAGGAGCCACCTACGAGCAGTACTTC	CASSSLGATYEQYF	few	-	TRBJ2-7	TRBV6-4
TGTGCCAGTACAGGGGACCACTCCTACGAGCAGTACTTC	CASTGDHSYEQYF	-	-	TRBJ2-7	TRBV19
TGTGCCAGCAGTCCCGCAGGATACTCTGGGGCCAACGTCCTGACTTTC	CASSPAGYSGANVLTF	-	-	TRBJ2-6	TRBV28
TGTGCCAGCAGCGATGCCCGGCCACCGAACACTGAAGCTTTCTTT	CASSDARPPNTEAFF	-	-	TRBJ1-1	TRBV7-6
TGTGCCAGCAGCTTAGTGGTGGCCTACAATGAGCAGTTCTTC	CASSLVVAYNEQFF	few	-	TRBJ2-1	TRBV11-2
TGTGCCAGCAGCCAAGACCCGGGAGCCGATACGCAGTATTTT	CASSQDPGADTQYF	-	-	TRBJ2-3	TRBV7-6
TGTGCCAGCAGCTTAGGAGGGTTTGGAAACACCATATATTTT	CASSLGGFGNTIYF	many	-	TRBJ1-3	TRBV7-6
TGTGCCAGCAGTTCTCATGGGGGGGCAGATACGCAGTATTTT	CASSSHGGADTQYF	few	TRBD2	TRBJ2-3	TRBV28
TGTGCCAGCAGTGGCCCAACATTCACGCAGTATTTT	CASSGPTFTQYF	once	-	TRBJ2-3	TRBV25-1
TGTGCCAGCAGCCATAGCGGGAGCCGGGTAGATACGCAGTATTTT	CASSHSGSRVDTQYF	many	TRBD2	TRBJ2-3	TRBV7-2
TGTGCCAGCCTAATTCCAGGGACGGAAAAACTGTTTTTT	CASLIPGTEKLFF	few	-	TRBJ1-4	TRBV2
TGTGCCAGCAGCCAAGATCTAGGGGACCCCGGCTGGGGCACCATATATTTT	CASSQDLGDPGWGTIYF	-	-	TRBJ1-3	TRBV3-1
TGTGCCAGCAGACGAGGGAGGGCAGGGGGGTCGGAGCAGTACTTC	CASRRGRAGGSEQYF	-	-	TRBJ2-7	TRBV6-5
TGTGCCAGCTTTAGGGGGCAGTTCTTC	CASFRGQFF	-	-	TRBJ2-1	TRBV12-3/TRBV12-4
TGTGCCAACAGCGAGGGGGGGGGGGCCAACACTGAAGCTTTCTTT	CANSEGGGANTEAFF	-	-	TRBJ1-1	TRBV10-3
TGTGCCAGCAGCAAAAGACTAGCGGGGTACCACGAGCAGTACTTC	CASSKRLAGYHEQYF	-	TRBD2	TRBJ2-7	TRBV7-9
TGCAGCGTTGCAGATTCTGGGGCCAACGTCCTGACTTTC	CSVADSGANVLTF	-	-	TRBJ2-6	TRBV29-1